Following are 3 T cell receptor beta chains from one sample sequenced in a study of blood T cell repertoires in COVID-19. TCRdb keeps only in-frame clones here, not all; method: immunoSEQ multiplex PCR. The data show 270,000 or so clones, 85% to 90% seen once. Material for sequencing was peripheral blood. The receptors here all came from a woman in her thirties or forties who had recovered from COVID-19.

This clone was seen once. The chain joins TRBV30 to TRBJ2-1, with 7 bases that match TRBD2. CDR3 length: 12 amino acids. The V gene's germline CDR1 is GTSNPN and CDR2 SVGIG (reference sequence). The trim removed 3 bases at V and 10 bases at J, leaving 6 bases unmatched. The CDR3 DNA follows: TGTGCCTGGAGCCGTGGGGGGGAGGAGCAGTTCTTC. It specifies CAWSRGGEEQFF.

This clone was found a few times. This sequence joins TRBV10-3 and TRBJ2-1, with 7 bases aligning to TRBD1. The V gene's germline CDR1 is ENHRY and CDR2 SYGVKD. The CDR3 sequence is 12 residues long. V was clipped by 11 bases and J by 2 bases; unmatched bases: 3. CDR3 nucleotide sequence: TGTGCCCCGGGGACAGCCTACAATGAGCAGTTCTTC. Translation: CAPGTAYNEQFF.

The V and J genes are TRBV18 and TRBJ1-4; 8 bases are a match to TRBD1. Germline V lookup: CDR1 KGHSH, CDR2 LQKENI. J was trimmed by 5 bases and V by 1 base; bases with no gene match: 3. The CDR3 has 15 amino acids. The CDR3 here is CASSPQDRDNEKLFF. The CDR3 DNA reads as TGTGCCAGCTCACCACAGGACAGGGACAATGAAAAACTGTTTTTT.